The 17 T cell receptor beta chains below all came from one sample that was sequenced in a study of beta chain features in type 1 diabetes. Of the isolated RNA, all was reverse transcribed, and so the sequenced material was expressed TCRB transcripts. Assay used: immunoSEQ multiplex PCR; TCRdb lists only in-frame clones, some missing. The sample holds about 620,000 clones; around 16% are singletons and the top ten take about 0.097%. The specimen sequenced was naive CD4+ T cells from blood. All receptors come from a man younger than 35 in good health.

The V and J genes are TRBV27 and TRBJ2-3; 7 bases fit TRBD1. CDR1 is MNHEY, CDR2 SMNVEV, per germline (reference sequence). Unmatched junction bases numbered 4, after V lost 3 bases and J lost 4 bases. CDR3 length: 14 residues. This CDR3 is CASSLTGRADTQYF. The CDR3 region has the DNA TGTGCCAGCAGTTTGACAGGGCGGGCAGATACGCAGTATTTT.

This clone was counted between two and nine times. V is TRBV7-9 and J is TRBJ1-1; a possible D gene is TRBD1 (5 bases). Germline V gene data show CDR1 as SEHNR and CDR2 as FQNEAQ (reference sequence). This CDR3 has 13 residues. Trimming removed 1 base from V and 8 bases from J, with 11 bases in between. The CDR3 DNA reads TGTGCCAGCAGCTTAGTCACGGGGGGAGAAGCTTTCTTT. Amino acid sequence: CASSLVTGGEAFF. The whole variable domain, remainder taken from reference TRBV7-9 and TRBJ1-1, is DTGVSQNPRHKITKRGQNVTFRCDPISEHNRLYWYRQTLGQGPEFLTYFQNEAQLEKSRLLSDRFSAERPKGSFSTLEIQRTEQGDSAMYLCASSLVTGGEAFFGQGTRLTVV.

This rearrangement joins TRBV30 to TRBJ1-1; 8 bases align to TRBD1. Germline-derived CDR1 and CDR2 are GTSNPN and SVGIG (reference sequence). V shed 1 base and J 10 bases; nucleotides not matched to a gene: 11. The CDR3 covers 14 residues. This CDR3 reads CAWSGSGGNFGAFF. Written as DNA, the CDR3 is TGTGCCTGGAGTGGATCAGGGGGCAACTTCGGAGCTTTCTTT.

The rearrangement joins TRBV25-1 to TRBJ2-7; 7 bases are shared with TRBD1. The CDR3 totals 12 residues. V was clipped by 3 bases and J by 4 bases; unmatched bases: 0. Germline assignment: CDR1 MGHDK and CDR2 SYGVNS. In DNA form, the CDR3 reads TGTGCCAGCAGTGAGACAGGGTACGAGCAGTACTTC. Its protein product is CASSETGYEQYF.

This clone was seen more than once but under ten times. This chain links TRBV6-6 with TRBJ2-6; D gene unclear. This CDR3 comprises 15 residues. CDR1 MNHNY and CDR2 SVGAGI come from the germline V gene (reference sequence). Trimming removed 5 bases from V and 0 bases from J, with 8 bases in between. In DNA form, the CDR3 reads TGTGCCAGCAGTCCTCAAAGCTCTGGGGCCAACGTCCTGACTTTC. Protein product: CASSPQSSGANVLTF.

The CDR3 reads CASSQKWGETEAFF. The CDR3 DNA is TGTGCCAGCTCCCAAAAGTGGGGGGAAACTGAAGCTTTCTTT. The gene calls are TRBV18 and TRBJ1-1; D is possibly TRBD1 (5 bases). CDR1 is KGHSH, CDR2 LQKENI, per germline. Trimming shortened V by 6 bases and J by 5 bases, and 16 bases separated the two germline ends. The CDR3 sequence is 14 residues long. Using reference TRBV18 and TRBJ1-1 for the parts outside the CDR3, the full variable domain is NAGVMQNPRHLVRRRGQEARLRCSPMKGHSHVYWYRQLPEEGLKFMVYLQKENIIDESGMPKERFSAEFPKEGPSILRIQQVVRGDSAAYFCASSQKWGETEAFFGQGTRLTVV.

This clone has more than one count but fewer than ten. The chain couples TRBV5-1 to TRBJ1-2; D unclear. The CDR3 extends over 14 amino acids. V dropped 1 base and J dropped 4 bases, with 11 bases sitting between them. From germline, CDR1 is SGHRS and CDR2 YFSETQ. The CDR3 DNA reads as TGCGCCAGCAGCTTGATGGCGAAGGGCTATGGCTACACCTTC. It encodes CASSLMAKGYGYTF.

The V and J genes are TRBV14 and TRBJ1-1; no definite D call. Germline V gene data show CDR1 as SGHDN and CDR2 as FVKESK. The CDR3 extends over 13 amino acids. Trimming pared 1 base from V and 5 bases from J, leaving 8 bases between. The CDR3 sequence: CASSQGPRTEAFF. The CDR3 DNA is TGTGCCAGCAGCCAAGGGCCCCGAACTGAAGCTTTCTTT.

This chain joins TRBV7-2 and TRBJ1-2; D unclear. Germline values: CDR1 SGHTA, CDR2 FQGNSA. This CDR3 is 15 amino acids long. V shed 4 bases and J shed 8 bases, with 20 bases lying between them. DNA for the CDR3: TGTGCCAGCAGCTACCCGGGGAGTCCCCGAGGCGGCTACACCTTC. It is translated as CASSYPGSPRGGYTF.

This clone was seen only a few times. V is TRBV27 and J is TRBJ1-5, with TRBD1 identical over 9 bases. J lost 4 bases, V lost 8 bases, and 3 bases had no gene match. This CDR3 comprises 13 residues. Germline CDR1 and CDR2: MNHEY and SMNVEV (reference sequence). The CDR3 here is CASGQGRNQPQHF. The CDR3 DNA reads TGTGCCAGCGGACAGGGGAGGAATCAGCCCCAGCATTTT.

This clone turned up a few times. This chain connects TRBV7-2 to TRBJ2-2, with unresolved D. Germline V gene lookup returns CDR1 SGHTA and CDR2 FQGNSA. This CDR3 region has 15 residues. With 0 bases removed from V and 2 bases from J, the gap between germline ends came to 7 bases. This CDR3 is CASSLALGNTGELFF. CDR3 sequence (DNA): TGTGCCAGCAGCTTAGCGCTGGGTAACACCGGGGAGCTGTTTTTT.

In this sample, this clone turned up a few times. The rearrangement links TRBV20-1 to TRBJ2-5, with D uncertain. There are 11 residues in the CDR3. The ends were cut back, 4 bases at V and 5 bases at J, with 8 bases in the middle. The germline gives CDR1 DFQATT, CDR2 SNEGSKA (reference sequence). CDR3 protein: CSAIMGETQYF. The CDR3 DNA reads TGCAGTGCTATAATGGGGGAGACCCAGTACTTC.

The CDR3 DNA reads TGTGCCAGCAGCCCCAGCGGGCTAGCGGGAATCGAGCAGTACTTC. Protein sequence: CASSPSGLAGIEQYF. The chain carries TRBV11-1 and TRBJ2-7; TRBD2 matches at 9 bases. Per the germline V gene, CDR1 is SGHAT and CDR2 is FQDESV (reference sequence). The CDR3 length is 15 residues. J lost 6 bases, V lost 5 bases, and 11 bases had no gene match. Full variable domain (rest looked up from reference TRBV11-1 and TRBJ2-7): EAEVAQSPRYKITEKSQAVAFWCDPISGHATLYWYRQILGQGPELLVQFQDESVVDDSQLPKDRFSAERLKGVDSTLKIQPAELGDSAMYLCASSPSGLAGIEQYFGPGTRLTVT.

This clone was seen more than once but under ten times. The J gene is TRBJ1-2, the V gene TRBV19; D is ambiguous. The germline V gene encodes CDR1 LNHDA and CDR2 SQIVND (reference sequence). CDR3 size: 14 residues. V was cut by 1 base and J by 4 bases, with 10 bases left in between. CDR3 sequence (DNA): TGTGCCAGTAGTATAGTGGAGGAAATCTATGGCTACACCTTC. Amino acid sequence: CASSIVEEIYGYTF.

CDR3 DNA sequence: TGTGCCAGCAGTAGACAGGGGTTAGCTTTTGGGGCCAACGTCCTGACTTTC. Translated, it gives CASSRQGLAFGANVLTF. The rearrangement uses TRBV27 and TRBJ2-6; TRBD1 matches 8 bases. The germline V gene has CDR1 MNHEY and CDR2 SMNVEV (reference sequence). The CDR3 is 17 amino acids. J was trimmed by 3 bases and V by 5 bases; bases with no gene match: 9.

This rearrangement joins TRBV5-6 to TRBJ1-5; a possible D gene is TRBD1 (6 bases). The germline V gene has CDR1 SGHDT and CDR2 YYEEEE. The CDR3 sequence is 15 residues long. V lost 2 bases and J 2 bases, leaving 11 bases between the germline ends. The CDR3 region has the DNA TGTGCCAGCAGCTTTGGGGGCGCCGGCAATCAGCCCCAGCATTTT. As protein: CASSFGGAGNQPQHF.

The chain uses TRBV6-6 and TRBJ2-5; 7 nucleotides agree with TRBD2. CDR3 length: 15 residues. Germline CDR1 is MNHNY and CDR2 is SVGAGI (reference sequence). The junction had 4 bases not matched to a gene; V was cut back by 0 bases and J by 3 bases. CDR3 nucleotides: TGTGCCAGCAGTTACTCGAGGGGAGGGAAAGAGACCCAGTACTTC. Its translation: CASSYSRGGKETQYF.